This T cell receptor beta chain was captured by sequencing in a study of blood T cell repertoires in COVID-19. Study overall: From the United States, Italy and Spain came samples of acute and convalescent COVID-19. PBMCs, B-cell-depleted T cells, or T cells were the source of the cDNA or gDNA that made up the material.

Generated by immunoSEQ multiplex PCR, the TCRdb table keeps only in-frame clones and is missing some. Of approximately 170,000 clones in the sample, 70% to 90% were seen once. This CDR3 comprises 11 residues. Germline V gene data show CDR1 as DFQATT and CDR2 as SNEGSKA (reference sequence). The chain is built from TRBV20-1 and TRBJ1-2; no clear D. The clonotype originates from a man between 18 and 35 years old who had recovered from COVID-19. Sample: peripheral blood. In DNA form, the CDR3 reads TGCAGCCCGGGATCCAACTATGGCTACACCTTC. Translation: CSPGSNYGYTF.